This T cell receptor (beta chain) emerged from a study of tumor-infiltrating lymphocytes in primary liver carcinoma. Study in general: Staging placed the tumors at T1-T3 N0M0, and they measured about 4 to 11 cm across.

The count of this clonotype is one. Its antigen is still unknown. This clone may be a read error of a much larger clone one base away. CDR3 length: 13 amino acids. Germline CDR1 and CDR2: MDHEN and SYDVKM. From roughly 0.5 ug total RNA, TCR beta cDNA was generated with a primer in the constant region. A slightly modified ARM-PCR protocol with three nested multiplex PCR rounds produced these TCR beta libraries. PCR rounds one and two used TRBV1-TRBV30 forward primers with a C-beta reverse primer for around 9 cycles each. In TCRdb, the multiplex PCR reads were re-called with MiXCR into one record per CDR3 protein. The sample shows about 120,000 distinct CDR3 sequences, 65% to 75% of them seen only once. Study findings and constraints: Tumor specimens were characterized by a significantly higher top-250-clone fraction than blood (p = 0.039). Tumor region pairs outstripped tumor-adjacent and tumor-blood pairs in overlap.

Co-extraction yielded RNA and DNA from about 20-30 mg of unsorted bulk tissue. Specimen: tumor-adjacent normal liver tissue. The sequence was obtained from a woman aged 60-70 years with primary liver carcinoma and hepatitis B virus infection. This chain joins TRBV28 and TRBJ1-1; no firm D call. In nucleotides, the CDR3 is TGTGCCAACAGTTTATTGCAGGACACTGAAGCTTTCTTT. This gives the protein CANSLLQDTEAFF.